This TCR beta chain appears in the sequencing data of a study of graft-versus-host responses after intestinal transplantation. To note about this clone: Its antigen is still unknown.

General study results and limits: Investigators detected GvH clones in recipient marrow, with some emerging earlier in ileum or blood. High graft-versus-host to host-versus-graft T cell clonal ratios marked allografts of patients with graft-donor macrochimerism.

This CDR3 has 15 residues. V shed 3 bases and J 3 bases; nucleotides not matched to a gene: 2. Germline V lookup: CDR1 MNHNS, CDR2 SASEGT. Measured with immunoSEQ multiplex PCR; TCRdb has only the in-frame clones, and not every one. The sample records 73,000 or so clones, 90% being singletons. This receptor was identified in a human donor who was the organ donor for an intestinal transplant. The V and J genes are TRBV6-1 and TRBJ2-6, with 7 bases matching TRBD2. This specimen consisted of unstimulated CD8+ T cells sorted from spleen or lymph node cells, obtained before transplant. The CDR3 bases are TGTGCCAGCAGTGAGGCGGGGGATGGGGCCAACGTCCTGACTTTC. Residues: CASSEAGDGANVLTF.